This T cell receptor beta chain is drawn from a study of blood T cell repertoires in COVID-19. This CDR3 is built from 14 residues. The germline CDR1 and CDR2 sequences are MDHEN and SYDVKM. Trimming removed 2 bases from V and 2 bases from J, with 9 bases in between. TCRdb's table, derived via immunoSEQ multiplex PCR, lists solely in-frame clones and lacks some. This sample carries some 270,000 clones, approximately 89% of them seen once, and the ten largest clones take 2.8%. The chain links TRBV28 to TRBJ1-1, with D possibly TRBD1 on 5 matching bases. The sequenced sample consisted of PBMCs or T cells enriched from blood (not recorded which). This TCR was sampled from a man aged 40-49 years who had been exposed to COVID-19. The CDR3 sequence: CASSLGGSNTEAFF. The CDR3 nucleotides read TGTGCCAGCAGTTTAGGGGGGAGTAACACTGAAGCTTTCTTT.